The T cell receptor beta chain under discussion was sequenced for a study of T cell repertoires in cytomegalovirus infection. The overall study: A matching HLA type, together with CMV infection, was signaled by public TCR beta signatures. Regarding the study as a whole: HLA-C-restricted CMV clonotypes gave the most frequent clonotype in two of eight donors. Summed public TCR beta family frequency identified CMV carriers bearing the relevant HLA.

The CDR3 totals 12 residues. Germline V gives CDR1 DFQATT, CDR2 SNEGSKA (reference sequence). Trimming took 1 base from V and 2 from J, leaving 6 bases between them. Only a few counts were recorded for this clonotype. What it binds is unknown. TCRdb called the reads again in MiXCR, with one record for every CDR3 protein. The table includes some 390,000 distinct CDR3 sequences, 18% detected once. This clonotype originated in a human donor in good health (CMV status not recorded). Some clones in this sample may be carry-over from other donors' samples. The chain links TRBV20-1 to TRBJ2-7, with D unclear. The specimen sequenced was PBMCs. The CDR3 protein is CSARAETYEQYF. CDR3 nucleotide sequence: TGCAGTGCTAGAGCTGAGACCTACGAGCAGTACTTC.